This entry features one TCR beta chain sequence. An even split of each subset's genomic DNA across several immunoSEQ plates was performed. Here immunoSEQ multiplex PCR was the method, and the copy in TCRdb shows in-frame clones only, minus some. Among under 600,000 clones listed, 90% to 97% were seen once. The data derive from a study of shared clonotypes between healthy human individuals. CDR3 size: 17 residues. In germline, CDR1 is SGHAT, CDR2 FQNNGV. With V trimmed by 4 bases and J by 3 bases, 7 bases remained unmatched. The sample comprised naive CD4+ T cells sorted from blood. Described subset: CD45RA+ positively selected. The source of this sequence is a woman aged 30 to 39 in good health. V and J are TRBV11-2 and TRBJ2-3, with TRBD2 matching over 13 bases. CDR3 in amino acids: CASSSGTSGTVTDTQYF. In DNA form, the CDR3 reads TGTGCCAGCAGCTCCGGGACTAGCGGGACGGTAACAGATACGCAGTATTTT.